This T cell receptor beta chain derives from a study of cytomegalovirus exposure and HLA in healthy donors. PCR used 60 Vbeta primers and 13 Jbeta primers. Libraries were prepared by immunoSEQ multiplex PCR; TCRdb keeps only in-frame clonotypes and omits some of them. The sample shows some 150,000 clones, 79% of them seen only once. Overall study results and limits: Equally common other TCR beta chains were less clonally expanded than HLA-associated ones, a later analysis found.

CDR3 length: 14 amino acids. Trimming cost V 8 bases and J 2 bases, with 10 bases left between them. Germline V gene sequence: CDR1 MGHDK, CDR2 SYGVNS. This clone was observed a single time. Its specificity is unknown. The sequence derives from a human donor in good health. The J gene is TRBJ2-6, the V gene TRBV25-1; D unresolved. What was sequenced was PBMCs. In DNA form, the CDR3 reads TGTGCCAGCGTCCCAACTGCTGGGGCCAACGTCCTGACTTTC. Its protein product is CASVPTAGANVLTF.